This T cell receptor (beta chain) was identified in a study of control samples from healthy donors and cancer patients. Method: immunoSEQ multiplex PCR; TCRdb's copy keeps in-frame clones and lacks some. The sample carries 150,000 to 200,000 clones, roughly 92% recorded once. This CDR3 is built from 15 residues. The germline V gene encodes CDR1 LNHDA and CDR2 SQIVND (reference sequence). With V trimmed by 4 bases and J by 7 bases, 8 bases remained unmatched. This clone was seen only once. The sequence came from a man in his thirties or forties in good health. The sample comprised blood. The V call is TRBV19, the J call TRBJ2-2, with 8 bases lining up with TRBD2. CDR3 in DNA: TGTGCCAGTAGTACCGGGACTAGAGGTCACGGGGAGCTGTTTTTT. Amino acid sequence: CASSTGTRGHGELFF.